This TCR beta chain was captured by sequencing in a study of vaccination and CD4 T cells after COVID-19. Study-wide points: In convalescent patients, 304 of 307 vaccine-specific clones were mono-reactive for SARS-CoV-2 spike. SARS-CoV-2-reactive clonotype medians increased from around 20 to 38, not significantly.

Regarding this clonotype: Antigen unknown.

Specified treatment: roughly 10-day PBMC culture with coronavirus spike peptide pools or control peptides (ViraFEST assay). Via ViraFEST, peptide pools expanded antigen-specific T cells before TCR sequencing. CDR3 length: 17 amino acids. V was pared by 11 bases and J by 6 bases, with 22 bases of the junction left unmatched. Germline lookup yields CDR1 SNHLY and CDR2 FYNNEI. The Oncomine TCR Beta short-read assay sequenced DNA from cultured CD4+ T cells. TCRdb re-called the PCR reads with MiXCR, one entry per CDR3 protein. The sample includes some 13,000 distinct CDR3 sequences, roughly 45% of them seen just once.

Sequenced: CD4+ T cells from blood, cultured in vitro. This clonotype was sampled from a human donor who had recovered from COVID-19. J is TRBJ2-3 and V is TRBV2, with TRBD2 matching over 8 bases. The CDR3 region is CALGGETSVRGIDTQYF. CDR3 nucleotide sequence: TGTGCCCTCGGGGGGGAGACTAGCGTCCGGGGAATTGATACGCAGTATTTT.